A single sample gave rise to the 24 T cell receptor beta chains below, sequenced in a study of T cell changes during pregnancy in multiple sclerosis. TCRdb's table, derived via immunoSEQ multiplex PCR, lists solely in-frame clones and lacks some. The sample shows approximately 40,000 clones, approximately 93% of them seen only once. The sequencing used CD8+ T cells from peripheral blood mononuclear cells, collected in the third trimester of pregnancy. The receptors originated from a female donor with multiple sclerosis, enrolled in a pregnancy study.

This sequence joins TRBV29-1 and TRBJ2-7, with a weak D call TRBD1 (6 bases). Germline CDR1 is SQVTM and CDR2 is ANQGSEA. The CDR3 runs 14 residues. The V end was cut by 3 bases, the J end by 0 bases, with 12 bases between. CDR3 amino acids: CSVDSGVDSYEQYF. The DNA for the CDR3 is TGCAGCGTTGATTCAGGGGTGGACTCCTACGAGCAGTACTTC.

Comments on this clone: It is unclear where the CDR3 begins or ends on the DNA, so no DNA is shown, and the CDR3 is as TCRdb lists it. The chain's CDR3 is CASSSGQFGNGELFF. The rearrangement uses TRBV6-6 and TRBJ2-2; the tabulated D call, TRBD1, remains unverified against the DNA. Germline assignment: CDR1 MNHNY and CDR2 SVGAGI (reference sequence). The CDR3 region is 15 residues in length, termini included.

In DNA form, the CDR3 reads TGTGCCAGTACTCCTGTGGGCGGGGTGGCATACAATGAGCAGTTCTTC. It codes for CASTPVGGVAYNEQFF. The gene calls are TRBV19 and TRBJ2-1; weak D call: TRBD2 (6 bases). Germline values: CDR1 LNHDA, CDR2 SQIVND (reference sequence). The CDR3 contains 16 residues. V lost 7 bases and J lost 4, with 20 bases in between. The entire variable domain, with the rest obtained from reference TRBV19 and TRBJ2-1, is as follows: DGGITQSPKYLFRKEGQNVTLSCEQNLNHDAMYWYRQDPGQGLRLIYYSQIVNDFQKGDIAEGYSVSREKKESFPLTVTSAQKNPTAFYLCASTPVGGVAYNEQFFGPGTRLTVL.

V is TRBV27 and J is TRBJ2-1; TRBD1 aligns across 8 bases. Trimming took 5 bases from V and 1 from J; bases not matched to a gene: 1. The germline CDR1 and CDR2 sequences are MNHEY and SMNVEV (reference sequence). The CDR3 has 14 amino acids. The CDR3 sequence: CASSRQGSYNEQFF. The CDR3 coding sequence is TGTGCCAGCAGTCGACAGGGGTCCTACAATGAGCAGTTCTTC.

The V and J genes are TRBV5-1 and TRBJ2-3, with 8 nucleotides matching TRBD1. With V trimmed by 4 bases and J by 13 bases, 14 bases remained unmatched. Per germline, CDR1 SGHRS and CDR2 YFSETQ. The CDR3 is 14 amino acids. CDR3 DNA sequence: TGCGCCAGCAGCGGCACAGGGACAGGTTCTGAGGAGTATTTT. Translated, it gives CASSGTGTGSEEYF.

V is TRBV7-6 and J is TRBJ2-2; TRBD2 matches 7 bases. The CDR3 is made up of 17 amino acids. After removal of 1 base from V and 5 bases from J, the junction contained 10 bases not matched to a gene. CDR1 is SGHVS and CDR2 is FNYEAQ in the germline V gene. The CDR3 loop is CASSLESGGVGTGELFF. CDR3 coding DNA: TGTGCCAGCAGCTTAGAGTCGGGAGGTGTAGGAACCGGGGAGCTGTTTTTT.

The chain links TRBV6-5 to TRBJ2-5; tentatively, D is TRBD2 (5 bases). Germline assignment: CDR1 MNHEY and CDR2 SVGAGI. Trimming cost V 6 bases and J 5 bases, with 13 bases left between them. The CDR3 is made up of 13 amino acids. CDR3 DNA: TGTGCCAGCAGCCAGGACGAGCGGGAGACCCAGTACTTC. Translating it yields CASSQDERETQYF.

The CDR3 region has the DNA TGTGCCAGCAGTTCGACCCCGCCGGGCAATGAGCAGTTCTTC. This translates into CASSSTPPGNEQFF. The chain employs TRBV2 and TRBJ2-1, with D unclear. Trimming cost V 5 bases and J 6 bases, with 14 bases left between them. Germline CDR1 reads SNHLY; CDR2 reads FYNNEI. The CDR3 is 14 residues long.

CDR3 amino acids: CASSLATEGSGNTIYF. In DNA form, the CDR3 reads TGTGCCAGCAGCTTAGCTACAGAGGGCTCTGGAAACACCATATATTTT. The V call is TRBV7-6, the J call TRBJ1-3; D unresolved. This CDR3 is built from 16 residues. The germline gives CDR1 SGHVS, CDR2 FNYEAQ. Trimming cost V 0 bases and J 0 bases, with 9 bases left between them.

The genes are TRBV5-1 and TRBJ2-3, with TRBD1 as a possible D gene (6 bases). Germline V gives CDR1 SGHRS, CDR2 YFSETQ. The CDR3 loop spans 15 amino acids. V shed 0 bases and J shed 4 bases, with 12 bases lying between them. The CDR3 DNA sequence: TGCGCCAGCAGCTTGGCCACTACAGGGTCAGATACGCAGTATTTT. Translated, it gives CASSLATTGSDTQYF.

The chain carries TRBV6-1 and TRBJ2-5; the D is unclear. This CDR3 spans 15 amino acids. Germline CDR1 reads MNHNS; CDR2 reads SASEGT. Trimming removed 3 bases at V and 4 bases at J, with 15 bases between. The CDR3 DNA reads TGTGCCAGCAGTGACGGTTATGAGGTGGGAGAGACCCAGTACTTC. Translating gives CASSDGYEVGETQYF.

This clone came up once. As DNA, the CDR3 is TGTGCCAGTGCACTAGCGGGGGGGCTTAGGACCTACAATGAGCAGTTCTTC. The encoded protein is CASALAGGLRTYNEQFF. The chain uses TRBV19 and TRBJ2-1, with TRBD2 matching over 13 bases. The CDR3 contains 17 residues. Trimming at V came to 8 bases and at J to 2 bases, leaving 9 bases not matched to a gene. Germline V gives CDR1 LNHDA, CDR2 SQIVND (reference sequence).

V gene TRBV2 combines with J gene TRBJ2-5; TRBD2 matches at 13 bases. This CDR3 region has 15 residues. CDR1 and CDR2 (germline): SNHLY, FYNNEI. The J segment lost 5 bases and the V segment lost 4 bases, leaving 4 bases of the junction unmatched. CDR3 protein: CASSAGTSGEETQYF. The DNA for the CDR3 is TGTGCCAGCAGTGCAGGGACTAGCGGGGAGGAGACCCAGTACTTC.

CDR3 in DNA: TGTGCCAGCAGCTTAGCGACTAACTACGAGCAGTACTTC. This encodes CASSLATNYEQYF. The chain joins TRBV7-9 to TRBJ2-7; D is perhaps TRBD2 (5 bases). There are 13 residues in the CDR3. Between the trimmed V and J ends, which lost 0 bases and 3 bases, there was a span of 6 bases. Per the germline V gene, CDR1 is SEHNR and CDR2 is FQNEAQ (reference sequence). The complete variable domain, with remaining parts taken from reference TRBV7-9 and TRBJ2-7, reads DTGVSQNPRHKITKRGQNVTFRCDPISEHNRLYWYRQTLGQGPEFLTYFQNEAQLEKSRLLSDRFSAERPKGSFSTLEIQRTEQGDSAMYLCASSLATNYEQYFGPGTRLTVT.

In this sample, this clone turned up once. The V and J genes are TRBV4-2 and TRBJ1-1; D ambiguous. CDR3 size: 14 residues. Trimming took 4 bases from V and 4 from J, leaving 13 bases between them. Germline V gives CDR1 LGHNA, CDR2 YNFKEQ. In DNA form, the CDR3 reads TGTGCCAGCAGCCCCGCCCCCGGAGGCACTGAAGCTTTCTTT. This codes for CASSPAPGGTEAFF.

This clone was detected once. The V gene is TRBV27, the J gene TRBJ2-5, with D perhaps TRBD2 (5 bases). The CDR3 is 15 residues long. V lost 2 bases and J lost 3, with 13 bases in between. Germline loops: CDR1 MNHEY, CDR2 SMNVEV (reference sequence). CDR3 nucleotides: TGTGCCAGCAGTTTAGTGAGGGAGAGGGAAGAGACCCAGTACTTC. Amino acid sequence: CASSLVREREETQYF.

The chain carries TRBV6-6 and TRBJ2-1; the D is unclear. Germline-derived CDR1 and CDR2 are MNHNY and SVGAGI (reference sequence). The CDR3 is 10 amino acids. The V gene lost 6 bases and the J gene lost 7 bases, with 4 bases spanning the gap. CDR3 sequence reads: CASSRNEQFF. CDR3 DNA sequence: TGTGCCAGCAGCCGGAATGAGCAGTTCTTC.

The chain links TRBV7-8 to TRBJ2-2, with 7 bases lining up with TRBD1. Germline CDR1 is SGHVS and CDR2 is FQNEAQ. The CDR3 is made up of 14 amino acids. J lost 7 bases, V lost 1 base, and 3 bases had no gene match. CDR3 DNA sequence: TGTGCCAGCAGCTTAGGGGACAGCCACGGGGAGCTGTTTTTT. It codes for CASSLGDSHGELFF.

V usage is TRBV6-5 and J usage is TRBJ1-2, with D perhaps matching TRBD1 (5 bases). Trimming took off 5 bases at V and 2 bases at J, with 9 bases between the two ends. The CDR3 spans 13 residues. Per germline, CDR1 MNHEY and CDR2 SVGAGI. CDR3 loop: CASSDGQNYGYTF. CDR3 coding DNA: TGTGCCAGCAGTGATGGACAAAACTATGGCTACACCTTC.

The chain couples TRBV2 to TRBJ2-3; D might be TRBD1 (6 bases). Germline V gene lookup returns CDR1 SNHLY and CDR2 FYNNEI. Trimming removed 11 bases from V and 4 bases from J, with 19 bases in between. The CDR3 is 14 amino acids. The CDR3 protein is CARQESEPPDTQYF. DNA for the CDR3: TGTGCCCGACAGGAAAGTGAGCCGCCAGATACGCAGTATTTT.

V is TRBV10-3 and J is TRBJ2-5, with D maybe TRBD2 (7 bases). The DNA end lines up better with TRBJ2-7; the J call may be wrong. The CDR3 spans 13 residues. From germline, CDR1 is ENHRY and CDR2 SYGVKD. As DNA, the CDR3 is TGTGCCATCGAGGGGGGGGCCGCCTACGAGCAGTACTTC. It codes for CAIEGGAAYEQYF.

The V and J genes are TRBV9 and TRBJ1-2; D not resolved. Germline CDR1 SGDLS, CDR2 YYNGEE. This CDR3 is 15 amino acids long. V lost 2 bases and J 2 bases, leaving 13 bases between the germline ends. CDR3: CASSVDVMGNYGYTF. As DNA, the CDR3 is TGTGCCAGCAGCGTCGACGTTATGGGCAACTATGGCTACACCTTC. The full variable domain, rest sourced from reference TRBV9 and TRBJ1-2, is DSGVTQTPKHLITATGQRVTLRCSPRSGDLSVYWYQQSLDQGLQFLIQYYNGEERAKGNILERFSAQQFPDLHSELNLSSLELGDSALYFCASSVDVMGNYGYTFGSGTRLTVV.

This rearrangement joins TRBV11-3 to TRBJ1-1; D gene ambiguous. Trimming took off 1 base at V and 1 base at J, with 4 bases between the two ends. CDR1 and CDR2 from the germline V gene are SGHNT and YENEEA. CDR3 length: 13 residues. CDR3 coding DNA: TGTGCCAGCAGCTTAGGGCAGAACACTGAAGCTTTCTTT. Encoded protein: CASSLGQNTEAFF.

V gene TRBV15 combines with J gene TRBJ1-6; TRBD1 agrees at 7 bases. Germline values: CDR1 LNHNV, CDR2 YYDKDF (reference sequence). The CDR3 is 16 amino acids. The V gene end was trimmed by 0 bases and the J gene end by 10 bases; junction bases not matched to a gene: 9. CDR3 DNA: TGTGCCACCAGCAGAGATCTTGCAGGGGGTAACTCACCCCTCCACTTT. Its protein is CATSRDLAGGNSPLHF. The full variable domain, in which reference TRBV15 and TRBJ1-6 provide the parts outside the CDR3, is DAMVIQNPRYQVTQFGKPVTLSCSQTLNHNVMYWYQQKSSQAPKLLFHYYDKDFNNEADTPDNFQSRRPNTSFCFLDIRSPGLGDTAMYLCATSRDLAGGNSPLHFGNGTRLTVT.